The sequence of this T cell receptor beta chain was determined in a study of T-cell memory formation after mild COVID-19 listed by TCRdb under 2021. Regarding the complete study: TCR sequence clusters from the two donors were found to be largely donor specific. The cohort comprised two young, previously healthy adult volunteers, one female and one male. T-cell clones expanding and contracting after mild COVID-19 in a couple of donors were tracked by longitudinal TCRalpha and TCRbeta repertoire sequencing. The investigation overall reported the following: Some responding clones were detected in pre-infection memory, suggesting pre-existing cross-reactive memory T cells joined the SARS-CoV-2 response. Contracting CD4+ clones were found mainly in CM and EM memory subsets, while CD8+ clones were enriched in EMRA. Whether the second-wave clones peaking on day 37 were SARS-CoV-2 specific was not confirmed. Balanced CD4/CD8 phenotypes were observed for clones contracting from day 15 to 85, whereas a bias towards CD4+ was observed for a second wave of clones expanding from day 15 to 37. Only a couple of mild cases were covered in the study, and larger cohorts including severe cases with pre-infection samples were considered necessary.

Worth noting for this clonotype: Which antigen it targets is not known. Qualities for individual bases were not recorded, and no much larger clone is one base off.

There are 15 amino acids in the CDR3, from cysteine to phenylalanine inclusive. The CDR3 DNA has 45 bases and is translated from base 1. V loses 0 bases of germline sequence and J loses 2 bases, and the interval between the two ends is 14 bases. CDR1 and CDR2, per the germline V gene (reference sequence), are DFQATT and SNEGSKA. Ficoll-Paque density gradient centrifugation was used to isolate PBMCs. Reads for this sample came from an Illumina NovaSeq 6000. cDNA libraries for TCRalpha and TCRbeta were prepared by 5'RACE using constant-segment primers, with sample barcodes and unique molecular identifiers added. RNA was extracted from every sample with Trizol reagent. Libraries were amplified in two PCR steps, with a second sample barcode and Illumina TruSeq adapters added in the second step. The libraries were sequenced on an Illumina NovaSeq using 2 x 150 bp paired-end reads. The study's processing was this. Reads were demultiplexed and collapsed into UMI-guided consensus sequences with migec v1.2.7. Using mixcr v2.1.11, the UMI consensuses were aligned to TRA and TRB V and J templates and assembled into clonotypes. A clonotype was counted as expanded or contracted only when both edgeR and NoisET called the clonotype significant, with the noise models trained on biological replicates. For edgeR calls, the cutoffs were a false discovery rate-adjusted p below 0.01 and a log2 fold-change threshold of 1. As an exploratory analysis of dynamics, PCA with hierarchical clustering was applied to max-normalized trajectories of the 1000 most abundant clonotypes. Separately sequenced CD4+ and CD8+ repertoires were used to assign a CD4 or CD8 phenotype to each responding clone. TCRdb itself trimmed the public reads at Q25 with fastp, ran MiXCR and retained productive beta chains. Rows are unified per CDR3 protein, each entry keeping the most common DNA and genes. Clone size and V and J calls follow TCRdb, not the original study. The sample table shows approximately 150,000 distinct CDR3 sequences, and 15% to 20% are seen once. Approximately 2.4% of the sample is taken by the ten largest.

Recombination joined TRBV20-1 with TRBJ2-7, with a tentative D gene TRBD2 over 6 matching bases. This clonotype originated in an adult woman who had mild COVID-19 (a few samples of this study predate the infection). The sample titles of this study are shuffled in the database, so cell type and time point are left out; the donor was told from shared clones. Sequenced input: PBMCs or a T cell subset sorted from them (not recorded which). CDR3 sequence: CSARDWRDSTYEQYF. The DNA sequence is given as TGCAGTGCTAGAGATTGGAGGGACTCTACCTACGAGCAGTACTTC.